The 2 T cell receptor beta chains presented below share a single source sample, sequenced in a study of cytomegalovirus exposure and HLA in healthy donors. This PCR relied on a set of 60 Vbeta primers and 13 Jbeta primers. Clones were read by immunoSEQ multiplex PCR, and TCRdb kept only the in-frame ones, dropping some. This sample has over 120,000 clones, with just under 85% found just once. The sequenced material came from PBMCs. Receptors were obtained from a man younger than 40 in good health and CMV-seropositive.

This sequence joins TRBV7-3 and TRBJ2-1; 9 bases are shared with TRBD2. CDR3 size: 19 residues. In germline, CDR1 is SGHTA, CDR2 FQGTGA. Trimming at V came to 5 bases and at J to 9 bases, leaving 23 bases not matched to a gene. The CDR3 sequence: CASSPTGIFSGSNLVEQFF. The CDR3 DNA reads as TGTGCCAGCAGCCCAACAGGGATTTTTAGCGGGAGTAACCTAGTTGAGCAGTTCTTC.

This clone was recorded a few times. V gene TRBV19 combines with J gene TRBJ1-2; 8 nucleotides align to TRBD1. CDR1 is LNHDA and CDR2 is SQIVND in the germline V gene (reference sequence). The CDR3 consists of 14 residues. V trimming: 11 bases; J trimming: 4 bases; junction bases outside the gene matches: 12. CDR3 residues: CAPPTRDRGYGYTF. In DNA form, the CDR3 reads TGTGCCCCTCCTACCCGAGACAGGGGCTATGGCTACACCTTC.